Following are 3 T cell receptor beta chains from one sample sequenced in a study of cytomegalovirus exposure and HLA in healthy donors (dated by TCRdb to 2015 to 2018). The method behind the library was the immunoSEQ multiplex PCR assay. For the multiplex PCR, a mixture combining 60 forward primers for TCR Vbeta segments and 13 reverse primers for TCR Jbeta segments was used. TCRdb carries this immuneACCESS record with in-frame sequences only. Its versions omit some clonotypes, under half of them owing to an unresolved V gene in the studies checked, with the rest unexplained. Present in this sample are some 200,000 clones, over 70% of which were seen just once. Roughly 0.7% of the sample comes from the top ten. Sequenced: PBMCs. The receptors here all came from a boy between 2 and 15 years old in good health and CMV-seronegative.

The chain couples TRBV7-2 to TRBJ2-3; D is perhaps TRBD2 (6 bases). V dropped 5 bases and J dropped 4 bases, with 16 bases sitting between them. This CDR3 comprises 15 residues. In germline, CDR1 is SGHTA, CDR2 FQGNSA. The CDR3 sequence is CASSPRGWGADTQYF. For the CDR3, the DNA is TGTGCCAGCAGCCCTCGCGGGTGGGGGGCAGATACGCAGTATTTT.

This clone was counted a few times. The chain links TRBV5-1 to TRBJ1-2; D unclear. Germline-derived CDR1 and CDR2 are SGHRS and YFSETQ. The CDR3 is 15 amino acids. Trimming took off 0 bases at V and 0 bases at J, with 9 bases between the two ends. This CDR3 is CASSLGGGPNYGYTF. The DNA for the CDR3 is TGCGCCAGCAGCTTGGGCGGAGGACCTAACTATGGCTACACCTTC.

As regards this clone: Other DNA sequences in this sample translate to the same CDR3. The V gene is TRBV30, the J gene TRBJ2-7; no clear D. Looked up from germline, CDR1 is GTSNPN and CDR2 is SVGIG (reference sequence). This CDR3 has 12 amino acids. Trimming shortened V by 2 bases and J by 3 bases, and 8 bases separated the two germline ends. The CDR3 DNA follows: TGTGCCTGGAGTCTCGGTCTCTACGAGCAGTACTTC. Translated: CAWSLGLYEQYF.